This TCR beta chain came from a study of blood T cell repertoires in COVID-19. Overall study context: The study drew acute and convalescent COVID-19 samples from the United States, Italy and Spain. T cells, B-cell-depleted T cells, or PBMCs provided the cDNA or gDNA that served as material.

CDR1 SNHLY and CDR2 FYNNEI come from the germline V gene. V was pared by 11 bases and J by 2 bases, with 7 bases of the junction left unmatched. The CDR3 runs to 13 residues. In the original analysis: How many nucleated cells were present was estimated from reference gene primer amplification. The table came from immunoSEQ multiplex PCR; TCRdb's copy has only in-frame clones and leaves some out. D and trimming were read from the DNA, whereas the V and J calls and clone size are those reported in that table. The table has about 440,000 clones, roughly 90% seen once. This TCR came from a woman aged 25 to 45 with acute or convalescent COVID-19. V usage is TRBV2 and J usage is TRBJ2-3, with 7 bases fitting TRBD2. The source material was peripheral blood. This chain's CDR3 is CAGRRGVTDTQYF. In DNA form, the CDR3 reads TGTGCCGGCCGACGGGGGGTCACAGATACGCAGTATTTT. Supplemented by reference TRBV2 and TRBJ2-3, the full variable domain reads EPEVTQTPSHQVTQMGQEVILRCVPISNHLYFYWYRQILGQKVEFLVSFYNNEISEKSEIFDDQFSVERPDGSNFTLKIRSTKLEDSAMYFCAGRRGVTDTQYFGPGTRLTVL.